The present T cell receptor delta chain was sequenced within a study of in vitro expanded adult blood gammadelta T cells (dated by TCRdb to between 2020 and 2021). General notes on the study: Sort purities ranging from around 93% to 100% Vgamma9Vdelta2 cells among T cells were obtained. For every donor, cells were stimulated separately with HMBPP, zoledronate or AbnobaViscum P, and the TRG and TRD CDR3 repertoires from each condition were sequenced. The TCR repertoire analysis included a few subjects. The study compared the TCR repertoire of Vgamma9Vdelta2 T cells expanded in vitro with a mistletoe-extract drug against those expanded with HMBPP or zoledronate.

By share, this clone ranks as large (0.1 to 1%). Its target antigen remains unknown. The sample holds no much larger clone one base away, and base qualities are not on file. The identical CDR3 is also encoded by other nucleotide sequences in the sample. Paper-wide results and their limitations: All repertoires derived from in vitro expanded cultures of healthy donor cells, not from mistletoe-treated patients. The TRDV2 repertoire shared between treatments was private to each donor, and multidimensional scaling clustered TRD repertoires by subject rather than stimulant. AbnobaViscum P-expanded Vgamma9Vdelta2 repertoires showed CDR3 length, diversity and J usage similar to HMBPP- and zoledronate-expanded repertoires, suggesting a polyclonal response. Top TRGV9 CDR3 clonotypes were largely public, being shared across donors and across all three stimulation conditions.

The library came from 5' RACE. RNA was extracted from roughly 10,000 sorted cells per sample using the RNeasy Micro Kit. Libraries were prepared using template-switch reverse transcription and then PCR amplification of the CDR3gamma and CDR3delta regions. The amplicons were sequenced on an Illumina MiSeq with the V2 300 kit, which gave 150 bp paired-end reads. The paper's processing steps were these. FastQC version 0.11.8 was used to check read quality. CDR3 sequences were built by aligning reads to GenBank TRG or TRD reference genes using MiXCR version 3.0.3. Default MiXCR parameters were applied, except that 3 rather than 5 consecutive nucleotides were used for TRDD assembly. VDJtools version 1.2.1 with default settings was used for repertoire analyses, including normalized Shannon-Wiener diversity, clonotype tracking and multidimensional scaling. CDR3 sequences that were out-of-frame or contained stop codons were left out of the analysis. In TCRdb, clones were called once more from the public reads by CATT, and rows of identical DNA were later combined. It is TCRdb's table, rather than the study itself, that gives the V and J calls and clone size. For this sample there are about 730 delta-chain clones; less than 40% appear just once. Approximately 22% of the sample is held by the ten biggest clonotypes.

Taken with the paper, the label for treatment or condition translates to: aminobisphosphonate causing endogenous IPP accumulation, 0.75 to 1 uM. Following expansion, live CD3+ TCRgammadelta+ Vgamma9+ Vdelta2+ T cells were FACS-sorted using a FACS Aria III. Before expansion, PBMC were pulsed with 0.8 to 1 uM zoledronate for one day and were then washed three times. Cultures were expanded over roughly 14 days, and IL-2 was replenished every 3 to 4 days. After the one-day stimulant pulse, cells were washed three times and then cultured in medium containing around 92 U/mL IL-2. Before culture, peripheral blood mononuclear cells were isolated by Lymphoprep gradient centrifugation and were cryopreserved in liquid nitrogen. V has 3 bases trimmed and J has 0 bases trimmed; junction bases matching no gene number 7. CDR1 and CDR2 were assigned from the germline V gene as GEAIGNYY and EKD. Including the terminal cysteine and phenylalanine, the CDR3 comprises 16 residues. Only the CDR3 DNA is retained, 48 bases long and in frame from the first base.

The TCR was taken from an adult in good health. The sample consisted of gamma-delta T cells from peripheral blood expanded in culture, taken from an in vitro culture stimulated with zoledronate. This receptor chain uses TRDV2 and TRDJ1, and 9 bases in between align with TRDD3. The CDR3 reads as follows: CACDPLGDRYTDKLIF. The nucleotide sequence reads as follows: TGTGCCTGTGACCCCCTGGGGGATCGGTACACCGATAAACTCATCTTT.